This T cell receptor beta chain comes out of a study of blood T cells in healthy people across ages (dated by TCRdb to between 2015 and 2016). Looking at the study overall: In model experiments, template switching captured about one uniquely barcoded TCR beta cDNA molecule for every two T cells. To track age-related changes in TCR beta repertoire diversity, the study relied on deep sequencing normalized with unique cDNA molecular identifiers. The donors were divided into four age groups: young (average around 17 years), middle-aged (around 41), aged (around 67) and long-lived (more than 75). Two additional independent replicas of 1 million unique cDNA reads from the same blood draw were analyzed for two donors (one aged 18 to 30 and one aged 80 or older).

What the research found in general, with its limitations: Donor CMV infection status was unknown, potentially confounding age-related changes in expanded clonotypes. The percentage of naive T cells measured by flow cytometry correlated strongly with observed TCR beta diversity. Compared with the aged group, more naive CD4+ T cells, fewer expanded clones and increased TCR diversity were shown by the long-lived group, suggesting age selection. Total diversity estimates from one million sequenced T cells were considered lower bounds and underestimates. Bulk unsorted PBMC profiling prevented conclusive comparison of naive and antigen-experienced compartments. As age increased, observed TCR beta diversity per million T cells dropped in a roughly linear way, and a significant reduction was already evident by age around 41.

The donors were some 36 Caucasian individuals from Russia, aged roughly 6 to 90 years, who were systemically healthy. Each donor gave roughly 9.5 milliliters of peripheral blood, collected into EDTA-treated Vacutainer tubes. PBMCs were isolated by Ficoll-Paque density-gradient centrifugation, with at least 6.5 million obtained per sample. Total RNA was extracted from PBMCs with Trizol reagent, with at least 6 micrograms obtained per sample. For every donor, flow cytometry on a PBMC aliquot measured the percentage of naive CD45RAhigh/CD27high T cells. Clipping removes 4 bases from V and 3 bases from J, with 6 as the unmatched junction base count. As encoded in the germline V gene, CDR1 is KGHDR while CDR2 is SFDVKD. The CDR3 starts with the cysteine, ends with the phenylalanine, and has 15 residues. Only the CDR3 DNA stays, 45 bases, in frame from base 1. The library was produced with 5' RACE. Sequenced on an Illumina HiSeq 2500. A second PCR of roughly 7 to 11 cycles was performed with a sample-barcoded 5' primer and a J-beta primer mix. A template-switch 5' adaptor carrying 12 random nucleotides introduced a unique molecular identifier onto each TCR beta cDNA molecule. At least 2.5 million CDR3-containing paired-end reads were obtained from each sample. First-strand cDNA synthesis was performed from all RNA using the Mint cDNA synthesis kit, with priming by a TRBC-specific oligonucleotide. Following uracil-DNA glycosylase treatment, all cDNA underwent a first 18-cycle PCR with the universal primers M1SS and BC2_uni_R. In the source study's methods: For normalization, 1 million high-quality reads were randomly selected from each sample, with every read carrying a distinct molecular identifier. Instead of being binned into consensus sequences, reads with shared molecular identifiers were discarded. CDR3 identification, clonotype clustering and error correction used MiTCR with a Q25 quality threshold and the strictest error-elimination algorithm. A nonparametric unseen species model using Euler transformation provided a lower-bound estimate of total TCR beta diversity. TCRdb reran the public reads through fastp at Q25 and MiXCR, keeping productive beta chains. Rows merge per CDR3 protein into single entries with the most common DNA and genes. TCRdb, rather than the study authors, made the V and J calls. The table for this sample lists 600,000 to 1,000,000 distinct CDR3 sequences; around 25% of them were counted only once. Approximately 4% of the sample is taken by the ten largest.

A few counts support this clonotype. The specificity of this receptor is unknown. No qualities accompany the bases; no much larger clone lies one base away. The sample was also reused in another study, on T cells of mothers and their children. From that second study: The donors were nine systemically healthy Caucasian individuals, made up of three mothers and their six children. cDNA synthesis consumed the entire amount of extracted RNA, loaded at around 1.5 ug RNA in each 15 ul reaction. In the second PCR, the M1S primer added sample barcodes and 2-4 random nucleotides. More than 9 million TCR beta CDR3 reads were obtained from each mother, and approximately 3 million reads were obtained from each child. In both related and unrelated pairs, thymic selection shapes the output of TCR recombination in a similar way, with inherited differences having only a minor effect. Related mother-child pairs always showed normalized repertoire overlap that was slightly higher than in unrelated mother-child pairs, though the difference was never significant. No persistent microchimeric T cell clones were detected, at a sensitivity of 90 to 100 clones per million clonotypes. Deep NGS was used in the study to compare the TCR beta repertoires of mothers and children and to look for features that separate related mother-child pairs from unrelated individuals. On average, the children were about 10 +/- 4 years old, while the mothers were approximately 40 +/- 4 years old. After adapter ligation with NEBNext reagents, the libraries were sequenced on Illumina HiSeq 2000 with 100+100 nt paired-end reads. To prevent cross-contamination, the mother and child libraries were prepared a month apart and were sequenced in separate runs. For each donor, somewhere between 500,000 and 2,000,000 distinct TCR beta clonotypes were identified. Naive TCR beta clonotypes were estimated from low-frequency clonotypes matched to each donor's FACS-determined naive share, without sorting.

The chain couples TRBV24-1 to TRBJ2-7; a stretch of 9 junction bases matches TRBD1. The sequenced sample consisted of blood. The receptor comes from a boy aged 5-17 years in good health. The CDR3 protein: CATSDRTGAGYEQYF. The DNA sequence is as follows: TGTGCCACCAGTGACAGGACAGGGGCCGGCTACGAGCAGTACTTC.